The 14 T cell receptor beta chains presented below share a single source sample, sequenced in a study of patients and donors after allogeneic stem cell transplantation. Using its own MiXCR run on the RT-PCR reads, TCRdb lists one record per CDR3 protein. The sample lists about a million distinct CDR3 sequences, approximately 18% occurring once. The sequenced sample was blood, either unsorted or a sorted T cell fraction (not recorded which). These receptors originate from a human donor who was either an allogeneic HSCT recipient or a stem cell or donor lymphocyte infusion donor (not recorded which). It is not recorded whose cells these are; they may come from a transplant donor.

This clonotype was found a few times. V gene TRBV6-1 combines with J gene TRBJ1-1; D is uncertain. Germline values: CDR1 MNHNS, CDR2 SASEGT. The germline V and J ends were trimmed by 6 bases and 0 bases, with 8 bases remaining between them. This CDR3 comprises 13 residues. The CDR3 nucleotides read TGTGCCAGCAGCCAGGAAATGAACACTGAAGCTTTCTTT. The encoded protein is CASSQEMNTEAFF.

This clonotype was seen a handful of times. The chain uses TRBV27 and TRBJ1-2; TRBD1 might be the D (5 bases). Trimming removed 6 bases at V and 7 bases at J, with 18 bases between. Per germline, CDR1 MNHEY and CDR2 SMNVEV (reference sequence). CDR3 size: 14 residues. The CDR3 here is CASRGQGRRGGYTF. CDR3 coding DNA: TGTGCCAGCAGAGGTCAGGGACGTCGAGGTGGCTACACCTTC.

The chain combines TRBV10-3 with TRBJ2-1; D unresolved. Per the germline V gene, CDR1 is ENHRY and CDR2 is SYGVKD. V lost 2 bases and J lost 7, with 6 bases in between. CDR3 length: 12 residues. CDR3 in DNA: TGTGCCATCAGTGAGGCGAGAAATGAGCAGTTCTTC. Its protein is CAISEARNEQFF.

Only a few counts were recorded for this clonotype. This chain links TRBV7-6 with TRBJ1-6; TRBD1 matches at 10 bases. This CDR3 comprises 16 residues. After removal of 1 base from V and 7 bases from J, the junction contained 4 bases not matched to a gene. The germline V gene has CDR1 SGHVS and CDR2 FNYEAQ. CDR3 sequence reads: CASSLEGQGRNSPLHF. For the CDR3, the DNA is TGTGCCAGCAGCTTAGAGGGACAGGGGCGGAATTCACCCCTCCACTTT.

The V call is TRBV6-1, the J call TRBJ2-5, with TRBD1 identical over 8 bases. Germline assignment: CDR1 MNHNS and CDR2 SASEGT. Trimming took 6 bases from V and 5 from J; bases not matched to a gene: 5. The CDR3 runs 13 residues. The CDR3 region has the DNA TGTGCCAGCAGACGGACAGGGACGGAGACCCAGTACTTC. The encoded protein is CASRRTGTETQYF.

The rearrangement uses TRBV29-1 and TRBJ2-3; tentative D call: TRBD2 (5 bases). The length of the CDR3 is 14 residues. Germline V gene sequence: CDR1 SQVTM, CDR2 ANQGSEA. Between the trimmed V and J ends, which lost 3 bases and 1 base, there was a span of 11 bases. The CDR3 DNA reads as TGCAGCGTTGATCAGGAGGTGGGCACAGATACGCAGTATTTT. Protein sequence: CSVDQEVGTDTQYF.

The V and J genes are TRBV9 and TRBJ2-2, with D maybe TRBD1 (5 bases). V dropped 0 bases and J dropped 4 bases, with 10 bases sitting between them. The germline V gene encodes CDR1 SGDLS and CDR2 YYNGEE. The CDR3 length is 15 residues. For the CDR3, the DNA is TGTGCCAGCAGCGTAGATGGGGCTAGCACCGGGGAGCTGTTTTTT. It codes for CASSVDGASTGELFF.

The sample holds a few counts of this clonotype. This chain connects TRBV7-3 to TRBJ2-2; D gene uncertain. Per the germline V gene, CDR1 is SGHTA and CDR2 is FQGTGA. Deletions cut 1 base from V and 7 bases from J, with 10 bases between. This CDR3 has 14 amino acids. CDR3 sequence (DNA): TGTGCCAGCAGCTTAAATCCCTCCATCGGGGAGCTGTTTTTT. Translation gives CASSLNPSIGELFF.

CDR3 loop: CASSYGAGDGYTF. The DNA of the CDR3 is TGTGCCAGCAGTTACGGAGCAGGGGATGGCTACACCTTC. This chain joins TRBV6-6 and TRBJ1-2; maybe TRBD1 (6 bases). CDR3 size: 13 residues. V gave up 2 bases and J gave up 6 bases, with 10 bases separating them. The V gene's germline CDR1 is MNHNY and CDR2 SVGAGI (reference sequence).

This clonotype was found a few times. The chain recombines TRBV6-1 with TRBJ1-1, with D perhaps matching TRBD1 (5 bases). Trimming cost V 7 bases and J 12 bases, with 18 bases left between them. CDR3 length: 12 residues. Germline CDR1 MNHNS, CDR2 SASEGT. DNA of the CDR3: TGTGCCAGCAATTCCGGTTACGGGGCTCCTTTCTTT. Protein: CASNSGYGAPFF.

This clonotype was detected ten times or more. In nucleotides, the CDR3 is TGCAGCGGCTCCCCGGGACACCTGAACACTGAAGCTTTCTTT. This translates into CSGSPGHLNTEAFF. J is TRBJ1-1 and V is TRBV29-1; possible D gene TRBD1, 6 bases. Trimming removed 7 bases at V and 0 bases at J, with 15 bases between. Germline CDR1 and CDR2: SQVTM and ANQGSEA. The CDR3 length is 14 residues.

The chain uses TRBV20-1 and TRBJ1-1; D is uncertain. Trimming removed 6 bases from V and 0 bases from J, with 11 bases in between. Germline CDR1 and CDR2: DFQATT and SNEGSKA (reference sequence). The CDR3 covers 13 residues. CDR3 sequence reads: CSAMTYMNTEAFF. DNA of the CDR3: TGCAGTGCAATGACATACATGAACACTGAAGCTTTCTTT.

This chain links TRBV6-1 with TRBJ2-3; D possibly corresponds to TRBD2 (6 bases). CDR1 and CDR2 from the germline V gene are MNHNS and SASEGT. The CDR3 sequence is 14 residues long. V was cut by 3 bases and J by 6 bases, with 13 bases left in between. CDR3 residues: CASSDPGLQDTQYF. Here the CDR3 DNA reads TGTGCCAGCAGTGATCCGGGACTCCAGGATACGCAGTATTTT.

The rearrangement uses TRBV4-1 and TRBJ2-7, with D possibly being TRBD2 (7 bases). Trimming pared 3 bases from V and 9 bases from J, leaving 15 bases between. CDR3 length equals 13 residues. CDR1 is MGHRA, CDR2 YSYEKL, per germline. This chain's CDR3 is CASSQMGGGGQYF. CDR3 nucleotide sequence: TGCGCCAGCAGCCAGATGGGCGGGGGCGGGCAGTACTTC.